The following is a T cell receptor beta chain sequence with its context. Its antigen is not identified. This entry comes from a study of T cells in tuberculosis. Time point indicated: new active TB diagnosis, blood taken before or within 7 days of starting treatment. Active tuberculosis patients were new diagnoses, HIV-seronegative, South African, and aged 18 years or older. Sequencing was performed with immunoSEQ multiplex PCR; in TCRdb, only in-frame clones are kept and a portion is missing. The sample has about 50,000 clones; about 95% are singletons. Overall study findings and caveats: Samples were chosen by availability of cryopreserved specimens.

The J segment lost 7 bases and the V segment lost 4 bases, leaving 0 bases of the junction unmatched. The CDR3 covers 13 residues. CDR1 and CDR2 (germline): MNHNS, SASEGT. The TCR comes from an adult with tuberculosis. The chain joins TRBV6-1 to TRBJ2-1, with 11 bases lining up with TRBD2. This specimen consisted of PBMCs, obtained at tuberculosis diagnosis. For the CDR3, the DNA is TGTGCCAGCAGTGGGACTAGCGGGAATGAGCAGTTCTTC. Encoded protein: CASSGTSGNEQFF.